This TCR beta chain was retrieved from a study of Ad26.COV2.S vaccination and SARS-CoV-2 variants. Study details: Intramuscular Ad26.COV2.S at 5x10^10 or 1x10^11 viral particles.

Concerning this clone: What it binds is unknown.

Treatment reported: approximately 18 received Ad26.COV2.S at low or high dose, single or two shots; about 5 received placebo; per-sample allocation not given. Day 63 after the first vaccine or placebo injection was the time point for sampling. Profiling relied on immunoSEQ multiplex PCR, and the TCRdb table lists in-frame clones only, not all of them. The sample lists fewer than 800,000 clones; about 90% were seen once. Findings and caveats of the study: Vaccine recipients posted higher spike-specific TCR breadth than their placebo counterparts. Breadth and depth estimates from TCRs may understate total T cell responses.

Germline V lookup: CDR1 GTSNPN, CDR2 SVGIG (reference sequence). The CDR3 contains 12 residues. Trimming took off 4 bases at V and 4 bases at J, with 10 bases between the two ends. V and J are TRBV30 and TRBJ1-2; D remains ambiguous. This material consisted of peripheral blood, taken in a trial of Ad26.COV2.S vaccine versus placebo. The source is a person between 18 and 65 years old who received the Ad26.COV2.S COVID-19 vaccine or a placebo. The CDR3 region has the DNA TGTGCCTGGATCATACCCCTCTATGGCTACACCTTC. Translated, it gives CAWIIPLYGYTF.